The 16 T cell receptor beta chains given below trace back to one sample, sequenced in a study of Graves' ophthalmopathy and Graves' hyperthyroidism. Transcripts of RNA were the source for amplifying TCR beta CDR3 regions. The workflow started with a first-round RT-PCR run with HTBI primers and then moved on to a second-round multiplex PCR. MiXCR, applied by TCRdb to the multiplex PCR reads, yields one record per CDR3 protein. The table shows around 340,000 distinct CDR3 sequences, with roughly 16% occurring only once. What was sequenced was peripheral blood. The receptors stem from an adult man with Graves' ophthalmopathy.

Concerning this clonotype itself: A single base separates this from a much larger clone, so it may be a read error. The V and J genes are TRBV11-1 and TRBJ2-2; TRBD2 matches 12 bases. The CDR3 extends over 18 amino acids. The germline CDR1 and CDR2 sequences are SGHAT and FQDESV (reference sequence). The CDR3: CSSSVTSGGPRGTGELFF. CDR3 DNA sequence: TGTTCCAGCAGCGTGACTAGCGGGGGCCCCCGCGGCACCGGGGAGCTGTTTTTT.

In this sample, this clonotype turned up many times. V usage is TRBV12-3 or TRBV12-4 and J usage is TRBJ1-5, with 7 nucleotides matching TRBD1. The J segment lost 8 bases and the V segment lost 6 bases, leaving 7 bases of the junction unmatched. The CDR3 spans 13 residues. CDR3 sequence reads: CASSPRGTEPQHF. Here the CDR3 DNA reads TGTGCCAGCAGCCCCAGGGGGACGGAGCCCCAGCATTTT.

This clonotype was observed once. The chain employs TRBV7-2 and TRBJ2-7; tentatively, D is TRBD1 or TRBD2 (5 bases each). CDR1 and CDR2 (germline): SGHTA, FQGNSA. Trimming left V 3 bases short and J 6 bases short, with 15 bases between. The CDR3 contains 14 residues. The DNA of the CDR3 is TGTGCCAGCAGCTTGGGACCCCAAAACCCCGAGCAGTACTTC. This codes for CASSLGPQNPEQYF.

The V call is TRBV6-1, the J call TRBJ1-1; no firm D call. Trimming pared 2 bases from V and 2 bases from J, leaving 15 bases between. CDR1 is MNHNS, CDR2 SASEGT, per germline. The CDR3 consists of 16 residues. This chain's CDR3 is CASSESMNIVNTEAFF. The CDR3 DNA reads TGTGCCAGCAGTGAAAGTATGAACATCGTCAACACTGAAGCTTTCTTT.

The chain links TRBV12-3 or TRBV12-4 to TRBJ1-1; 9 bases match TRBD1. V shed 3 bases, J shed 6 bases, and the junction held 8 bases outside the gene matches. The CDR3 extends over 15 amino acids. CDR3 residues: CASSFLGQGRAEAFF. The CDR3 DNA follows: TGTGCCAGCAGTTTCCTTGGACAGGGGAGGGCTGAAGCTTTCTTT.

V usage is TRBV6-1 and J usage is TRBJ1-1; D not certain. V was pared by 6 bases and J by 4 bases, with 15 bases between. This CDR3 is 14 amino acids long. CDR1 is MNHNS, CDR2 SASEGT, per germline. The CDR3 is CASRPGPGVTEAFF. The CDR3 DNA reads as TGTGCCAGCAGACCCGGGCCTGGGGTCACTGAAGCTTTCTTT.

This clonotype was detected many times. The rearrangement uses TRBV5-4 and TRBJ1-1, with a tentative D call TRBD1 (6 bases). Germline-derived CDR1 and CDR2 are SGHNT and YYREEE (reference sequence). Between the trimmed V and J ends, which lost 0 bases and 10 bases, there was a span of 19 bases. The CDR3 has 15 amino acids. The CDR3 DNA reads TGTGCCAGCAGCTTGGCCGGAGGGACAACAAGCGGAGCTTTCTTT. Translated: CASSLAGGTTSGAFF. The variable domain in full, with the rest retrieved from reference TRBV5-4 and TRBJ1-1, is ETGVTQSPTHLIKTRGQQVTLRCSSQSGHNTVSWYQQALGQGPQFIFQYYREEENGRGNFPPRFSGLQFPNYSSELNVNALELDDSALYLCASSLAGGTTSGAFFGQGTRLTVV.

This clonotype was detected many times. The CDR3 is CASTYIDRNTEAFF. The CDR3 nucleotides are TGTGCCAGCACCTATATAGACAGGAACACTGAAGCTTTCTTT. The rearrangement links TRBV6-2 or TRBV6-3 to TRBJ1-1, with D possibly being TRBD1 (5 bases). Germline lookup yields CDR1 MNHEY and CDR2 SVGEGT. V lost 7 bases and J 1 base, leaving 13 bases between the germline ends. The CDR3 totals 14 residues.

This clonotype was observed many times. The chain has TRBV20-1 and TRBJ2-7, with 8 bases fitting TRBD1. In germline, CDR1 is DFQATT, CDR2 SNEGSKA (reference sequence). The J segment lost 0 bases and the V segment lost 2 bases, leaving 3 bases of the junction unmatched. This CDR3 comprises 14 residues. CDR3 in DNA: TGCAGTGCTAGACTCGGGACAGGCTCCTACGAGCAGTACTTC. Translating gives CSARLGTGSYEQYF.

As for this clonotype: A read error may produce the germline difference seen at one junction end. The V call is TRBV6-1, the J call TRBJ1-1, with a weak D call TRBD1 (6 bases). Germline-derived CDR1 and CDR2 are MNHNS and SASEGT. The CDR3 contains 12 residues. The chain's CDR3 is CASSEPQGIDHF. The CDR3 DNA is TGTGCCAGCAGTGAGCCCCAGGGGATCGATCACTTT.

This clonotype was counted many times. V usage is TRBV20-1 and J usage is TRBJ1-1; 8 nucleotides align to TRBD1. The CDR3 consists of 18 residues. Germline V gene sequence: CDR1 DFQATT, CDR2 SNEGSKA (reference sequence). With 0 bases clipped from V and 2 bases from J, the junction kept 14 bases outside the gene matches. CDR3 protein: CSARDPGQGGGYNTEAFF. The CDR3 DNA reads as TGCAGTGCTAGAGATCCCGGACAGGGTGGAGGGTATAACACTGAAGCTTTCTTT.

This clonotype was seen at least ten times. The chain recombines TRBV6-2 or TRBV6-3 with TRBJ2-7; D perhaps matches TRBD2 (6 bases). V was cut by 8 bases and J by 6 bases, with 11 bases left in between. Germline V gene data show CDR1 as MNHEY and CDR2 as SVGEGT. CDR3 size: 11 residues. The CDR3 bases are TGTGCCAGCGCAGGCGGGGTCGAGCAGTACTTC. This gives the protein CASAGGVEQYF.

The chain carries TRBV15 and TRBJ1-1; D is uncertain. Germline V gene data show CDR1 as LNHNV and CDR2 as YYDKDF (reference sequence). The CDR3 covers 14 residues. The V end was cut by 0 bases, the J end by 5 bases, with 10 bases between. CDR3 protein: CATSRERGITEAFF. The DNA for the CDR3 is TGTGCCACCAGCAGAGAGAGAGGGATAACTGAAGCTTTCTTT.

At least ten counts were recorded for this clonotype. This chain joins TRBV27 and TRBJ2-5; 11 bases map to TRBD1. The V gene's germline CDR1 is MNHEY and CDR2 SMNVEV (reference sequence). After removal of 7 bases from V and 1 base from J, the junction contained 5 bases not matched to a gene. The CDR3 totals 15 residues. CDR3 bases: TGTGCCAGCACCCAAGGGACAGGGGGCCAAGAGACCCAGTACTTC. Its translation is CASTQGTGGQETQYF.

J is TRBJ2-2 and V is TRBV18, with no clear D. Germline V CDR1 and CDR2: KGHSH, LQKENI. With 0 bases removed from V and 1 base from J, the gap between germline ends came to 6 bases. The length of the CDR3 is 15 residues. The CDR3 reads CASSPPSENTGELFF. In nucleotides, the CDR3 is TGTGCCAGCTCACCACCGTCGGAGAACACCGGGGAGCTGTTTTTT.

The rearrangement uses TRBV28 and TRBJ2-7, with D unclear. V was trimmed by 6 bases and J by 2 bases, leaving 17 bases between them. The germline V gene encodes CDR1 MDHEN and CDR2 SYDVKM. The CDR3 runs 15 residues. CDR3 residues: CASSQDTDFPYEQYF. The CDR3 bases are TGTGCCAGCAGCCAAGACACCGACTTCCCCTACGAGCAGTACTTC.